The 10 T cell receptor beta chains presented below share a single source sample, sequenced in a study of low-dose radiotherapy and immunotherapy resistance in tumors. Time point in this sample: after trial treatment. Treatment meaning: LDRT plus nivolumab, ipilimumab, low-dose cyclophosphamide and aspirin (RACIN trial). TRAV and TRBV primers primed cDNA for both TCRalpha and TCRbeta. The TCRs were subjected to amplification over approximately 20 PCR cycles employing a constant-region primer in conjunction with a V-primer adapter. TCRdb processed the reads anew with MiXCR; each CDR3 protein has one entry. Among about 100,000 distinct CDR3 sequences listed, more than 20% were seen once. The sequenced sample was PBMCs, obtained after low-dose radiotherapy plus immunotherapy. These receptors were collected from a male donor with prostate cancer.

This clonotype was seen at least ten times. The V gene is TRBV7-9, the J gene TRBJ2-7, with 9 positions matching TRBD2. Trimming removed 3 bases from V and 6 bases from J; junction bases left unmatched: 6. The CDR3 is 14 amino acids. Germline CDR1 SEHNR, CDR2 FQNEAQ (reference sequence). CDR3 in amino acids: CASSFYGTSTEQYF. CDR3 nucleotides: TGTGCCAGCAGCTTTTACGGGACTAGCACCGAGCAGTACTTC.

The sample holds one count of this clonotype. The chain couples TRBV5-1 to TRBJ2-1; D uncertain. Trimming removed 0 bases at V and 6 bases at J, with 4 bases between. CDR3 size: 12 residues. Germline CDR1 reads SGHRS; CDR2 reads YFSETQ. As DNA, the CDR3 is TGCGCCAGCAGCTTGGGCCGCAATGAGCAGTTCTTC. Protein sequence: CASSLGRNEQFF.

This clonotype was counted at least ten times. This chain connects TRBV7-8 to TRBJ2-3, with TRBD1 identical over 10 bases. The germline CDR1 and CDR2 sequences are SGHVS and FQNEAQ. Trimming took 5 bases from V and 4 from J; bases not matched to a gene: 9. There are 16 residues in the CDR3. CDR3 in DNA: TGTGCCAGCAGCCTCGTCGACAGGGGGCCTCCAGATACGCAGTATTTT. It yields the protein CASSLVDRGPPDTQYF.

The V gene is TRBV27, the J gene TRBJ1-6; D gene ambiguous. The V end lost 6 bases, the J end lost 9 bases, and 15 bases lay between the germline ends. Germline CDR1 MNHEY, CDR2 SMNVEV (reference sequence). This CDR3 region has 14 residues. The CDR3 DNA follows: TGTGCCAGCAGCCCCGACGGTATCGTTTCACCCCTCCACTTT. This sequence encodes CASSPDGIVSPLHF.

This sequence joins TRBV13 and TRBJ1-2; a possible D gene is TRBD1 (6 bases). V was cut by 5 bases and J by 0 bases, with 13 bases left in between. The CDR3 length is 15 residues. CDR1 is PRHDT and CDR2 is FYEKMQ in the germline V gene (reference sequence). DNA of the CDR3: TGTGCCAGCAGCCTCCCGGGGGGCTCTAACTATGGCTACACCTTC. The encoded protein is CASSLPGGSNYGYTF.

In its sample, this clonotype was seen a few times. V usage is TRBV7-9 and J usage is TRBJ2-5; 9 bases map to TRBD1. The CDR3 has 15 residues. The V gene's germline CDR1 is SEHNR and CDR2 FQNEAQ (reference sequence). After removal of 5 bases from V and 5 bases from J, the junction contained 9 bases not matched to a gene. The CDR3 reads CASSPPGQGGETQYF. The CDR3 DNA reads TGTGCCAGCAGCCCGCCGGGACAGGGTGGGGAGACCCAGTACTTC.

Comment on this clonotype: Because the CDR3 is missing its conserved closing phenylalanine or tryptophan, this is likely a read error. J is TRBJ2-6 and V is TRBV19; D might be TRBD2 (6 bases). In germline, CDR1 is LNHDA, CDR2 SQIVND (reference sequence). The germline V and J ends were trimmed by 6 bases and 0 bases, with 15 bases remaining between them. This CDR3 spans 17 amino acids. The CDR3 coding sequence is TGTGCCAGTAGCGGGACTCCGGGCGACTCTGGGGCCAACGTCCTGACTTCC. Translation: CASSGTPGDSGANVLTS.

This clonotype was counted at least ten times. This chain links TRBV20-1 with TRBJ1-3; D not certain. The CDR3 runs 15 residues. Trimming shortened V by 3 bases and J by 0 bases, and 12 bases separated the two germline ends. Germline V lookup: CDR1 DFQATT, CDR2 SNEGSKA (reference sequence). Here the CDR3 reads CSARSDWSSGNTIYF. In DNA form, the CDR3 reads TGCAGTGCTAGGTCCGACTGGAGCTCTGGAAACACCATATATTTT.

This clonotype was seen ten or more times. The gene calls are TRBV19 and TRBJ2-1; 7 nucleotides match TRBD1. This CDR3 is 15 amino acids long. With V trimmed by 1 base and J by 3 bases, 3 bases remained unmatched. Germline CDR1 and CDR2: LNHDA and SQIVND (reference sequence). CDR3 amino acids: CASSIVGTDYNEQFF. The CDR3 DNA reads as TGTGCCAGTAGTATAGTTGGGACAGACTACAATGAGCAGTTCTTC.

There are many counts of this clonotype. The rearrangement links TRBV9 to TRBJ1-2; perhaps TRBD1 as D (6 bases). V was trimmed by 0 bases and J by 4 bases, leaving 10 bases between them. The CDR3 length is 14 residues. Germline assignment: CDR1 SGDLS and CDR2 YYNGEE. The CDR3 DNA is TGTGCCAGCAGCGTAGGTCAGGGGCGCTATGGCTACACCTTC. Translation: CASSVGQGRYGYTF.